Listed here is a single T cell receptor beta chain. Its antigen is not known. This sample is part of a study of spatial heterogeneity in lung cancer. Study background: In the raw reads, each unique TCR and UMI combination was present more than ten times on average.

This sample's time point: sample taken at primary tumor resection. Whole RNA was taken from tumor, nontumor lung or frozen PBMC; it was then sequenced unsorted. MiXCR, applied by TCRdb to the 5' RACE reads, yields one record per CDR3 protein. The table shows 850 to 1,200 distinct CDR3 sequences, with 20% to 30% occurring only once. Study conclusions and caveats: Expanded alpha and beta TCR counts within tumors tracked tumor mutation counts.

V dropped 1 base and J dropped 0 bases, with 5 bases sitting between them. This CDR3 spans 14 amino acids. Germline V lookup: CDR1 SGHTA, CDR2 FQGNSA. This TCR was sampled from a male donor with early-stage non-small cell lung cancer. This chain joins TRBV7-2 and TRBJ2-3; no clear D gene. The specimen comprised lung tumor tissue, sampled at surgery. The CDR3 nucleotides read TGTGCCAGCAGCTTAGGGCTTAGCACAGATACGCAGTATTTT. Protein: CASSLGLSTDTQYF.